These 2 T cell receptor beta chains originate from one sample sequenced in a study of lymphopenia after photon versus proton radiotherapy. The table came from immunoSEQ multiplex PCR; TCRdb's copy has only in-frame clones and leaves some out. The sample yields fewer than 25,000 clones, around 88% seen once. This material consisted of peripheral blood, taken from a patient treated with proton-based radiotherapy. The receptor source for this set is an older man with esophageal cancer.

The genes are TRBV5-5 and TRBJ1-4; D is possibly TRBD1 (5 bases). The V gene's germline CDR1 is SGHKS and CDR2 YYEKEE (reference sequence). CDR3 length: 15 amino acids. The V end was cut by 0 bases, the J end by 2 bases, with 8 bases between. The CDR3 is CASSLGQNTNEKLFF. DNA of the CDR3: TGTGCCAGCAGCTTGGGACAGAATACTAATGAAAAACTGTTTTTT.

The chain links TRBV7-2 to TRBJ2-3; TRBD2 matches at 12 bases. Germline values: CDR1 SGHTA, CDR2 FQGNSA. This CDR3 comprises 15 residues. The junction had 3 bases not matched to a gene; V was cut back by 4 bases and J by 4 bases. In nucleotides, the CDR3 is TGTGCCAGCAGCTCGACTAGCGGGAGTGCAGATACGCAGTATTTT. Translated: CASSSTSGSADTQYF.